A selection of T cell receptor beta chains follows, all from one sample in a study of control samples from healthy donors and cancer patients. Assay used: immunoSEQ multiplex PCR; TCRdb lists only in-frame clones, some missing. The sample consists of about 12,000 clones, about 92% of them appearing once. Sequencing was done on a sample of PBMCs. The receptor source for this set is an elderly man with lung cancer. Each CDR3 is given with its conserved first and last residue. D genes are given only for firm matches. Rows may omit the clone size; those that give it use once, few, many or a size class.

CDR3 | DNA | size | V | D | J
CASSPGGGGNQPQHF | TGTGCCAGCTCACCAGGCGGGGGAGGCAATCAGCCCCAGCATTTT | . | TRBV18 | . | TRBJ1-5
CASSLTGQGRNEQYF | TGTGCCAGCAGCTTAACAGGACAGGGGCGAAACGAGCAGTACTTC | . | TRBV7-9 | TRBD1 | TRBJ2-7
CASSFPSRGPNTEAFF | TGTGCCAGCAGTTTCCCCTCCAGGGGTCCAAACACTGAAGCTTTCTTT | few | TRBV28 | . | TRBJ1-1
CASSQGREQGADGCTF | TGTGCCAGCAGCCAAGGGCGGGAACAGGGGGCAGATGGCTGCACCTTC | . | TRBV4-2 | TRBD1 | TRBJ1-2
CASSRGQGMDGYTF | TGTGCCAGCAGCCGGGGACAGGGGATGGATGGCTACACCTTC | . | TRBV9 | TRBD1 | TRBJ1-2
CASSPPGGLAGSTGELFF | TGTGCCAGCAGTCCTCCGGGGGGACTAGCGGGGTCCACCGGGGAGCTGTTTTTT | . | TRBV27 | TRBD2 | TRBJ2-2
CASSPLPSSTDTQYF | TGCGCCAGCAGCCCCTTACCGTCTAGCACAGATACGCAGTATTTT | . | TRBV5-1 | . | TRBJ2-3
CASSIAAWGYTF | TGTGCCAGTAGTATCGCGGCCTGGGGCTACACCTTC | . | TRBV19 | . | TRBJ1-2
CASSLSQGREQPQHF | TGTGCCAGCTCCCTAAGCCAGGGCAGGGAACAGCCCCAGCATTTT | . | TRBV18 | . | TRBJ1-5
CASSPPTRVGNTIYF | TGTGCCAGCTCACCACCGACCAGGGTTGGAAACACCATATATTTT | . | TRBV18 | . | TRBJ1-3
CASSLARQGWLFF | TGTGCCAGCAGCTTAGCCCGACAGGGCTGGCTGTTTTTT | . | TRBV11-3 | TRBD1 | TRBJ1-4
CASGRGLAEYNEQFF | TGTGCTAGTGGTCGAGGACTAGCGGAATACAATGAGCAGTTCTTC | . | TRBV12-5 | TRBD2 | TRBJ2-1
CASKAQGPGNTIYF | TGTGCCAGCAAGGCCCAGGGCCCTGGAAACACCATATATTTT | few | TRBV2 | . | TRBJ1-3
CASSQGLAKNIQYF | TGTGCCAGCAGCCAGGGGTTAGCCAAAAACATTCAGTACTTC | . | TRBV14 | . | TRBJ2-4
CASSPSGEETQYF | TGCGCCAGCAGCCCTAGCGGGGAAGAGACCCAGTACTTC | . | TRBV5-1 | TRBD2 | TRBJ2-5
CASSSGTGRNTIYF | TGTGCCAGCAGCTCCGGGACAGGGCGGAACACCATATATTTT | . | TRBV7-2 | TRBD1 | TRBJ1-3
CASSYSGQVEKLFF | TGTGCCAGCAGTTACTCGGGACAGGTGGAAAAACTGTTTTTT | . | TRBV6-5 | TRBD1 | TRBJ1-4
CASSVVALSTNVLTF | TGCGCCAGCAGCGTCGTCGCACTTTCTACCAACGTCCTGACTTTC | . | TRBV5-1 | . | TRBJ2-6
CASSFQETQYF | TGTGCCAGCAGCTTCCAGGAGACCCAGTACTTC | . | TRBV7-9 | . | TRBJ2-5
CASSPWTSLNTGELFF | TGTGCCAGCAGCCCTTGGACATCCCTGAACACCGGGGAGCTGTTTTTT | once | TRBV7-8 | . | TRBJ2-2
CASAPLKRGEQFF | TGTGCCAGCGCCCCCCTCAAGCGGGGGGAGCAGTTCTTC | . | TRBV6-5 | TRBD2 | TRBJ2-1
CASTDSLDYEQYF | TGTGCCAGCACCGACAGTTTGGACTACGAGCAGTACTTC | . | TRBV5-5 | . | TRBJ2-7
CASSHPADRGGEKLFF | TGCGCCAGCAGTCATCCGGCGGACAGGGGAGGGGAAAAACTGTTTTTT | . | TRBV23-1 | TRBD1 | TRBJ1-4
CASSDRGQETQYF | TGTGCCAGTAGTGACCGGGGTCAAGAGACCCAGTACTTC | once | TRBV19 | . | TRBJ2-5
CASRGLRSNQPQHF | TGTGCCAGTAGGGGACTGAGGAGCAATCAGCCCCAGCATTTT | . | TRBV19 | . | TRBJ1-5
CASSPWRQGPSNQPQHF | TGTGCCAGCAGCCCGTGGAGGCAGGGGCCGAGCAATCAGCCCCAGCATTTT | once | TRBV5-6 | . | TRBJ1-5
CASSPGQVNTEAFF | TGTGCCAGCAGCCCGGGACAGGTGAACACTGAAGCTTTCTTT | . | TRBV5-6 | TRBD1 | TRBJ1-1
CASNLKAFF | TGTGCCAGCAACCTCAAAGCTTTCTTT | . | TRBV21-1 | . | TRBJ1-1
CASSFLGVYSNQPQHF | TGTGCCAGCAGTTTTCTGGGGGTCTATAGCAATCAGCCCCAGCATTTT | . | TRBV28 | . | TRBJ1-5
CASSFPTGGFGELFF | TGCGCCAGCAGCTTTCCAACAGGGGGCTTCGGGGAGCTGTTTTTT | . | TRBV5-1 | TRBD1 | TRBJ2-2
CARPEWGTSNTEAFF | TGTGCCCGCCCCGAATGGGGTACTTCGAACACTGAAGCTTTCTTT | . | TRBV19 | . | TRBJ1-1
CASSFDQGGTEAFF | TGTGCCAGCAGCTTTGACCAGGGAGGCACTGAAGCTTTCTTT | . | TRBV5-4 | . | TRBJ1-1
CASAPGQRTGELFF | TGCGCCAGCGCTCCGGGACAAAGAACCGGGGAGCTGTTTTTT | . | TRBV4-3 | . | TRBJ2-2
CASSFKGDGYTF | TGTGCCAGCAGTTTTAAGGGGGATGGCTACACCTTC | . | TRBV28 | . | TRBJ1-2